Listed here are 25 T cell receptor beta chains from one sample, sequenced in a study of technical replicates of blood from a few donors. Libraries were prepared by immunoSEQ multiplex PCR; TCRdb keeps only in-frame clonotypes and omits some of them. The sample holds about 74,000 clones, almost 96% seen once. What was sequenced was T cells isolated from PBMCs. The source is a human donor in good health.

The gene calls are TRBV27 and TRBJ1-3, with D tentatively TRBD1 (6 bases). This CDR3 region has 14 residues. Trimming removed 6 bases from V and 0 bases from J, with 9 bases in between. The germline V gene has CDR1 MNHEY and CDR2 SMNVEV (reference sequence). CDR3 in DNA: TGTGCCAGCAGCCTGGGGGCCTCTGGAAACACCATATATTTT. Its protein product is CASSLGASGNTIYF.

V usage is TRBV19 and J usage is TRBJ1-2, with D maybe TRBD1 (6 bases). This CDR3 comprises 14 residues. Trimming took off 3 bases at V and 3 bases at J, with 11 bases between the two ends. Germline values: CDR1 LNHDA, CDR2 SQIVND (reference sequence). CDR3 nucleotide sequence: TGTGCCAGTAGTATCCAGGGGAATGACTATGGCTACACCTTC. Residues: CASSIQGNDYGYTF.

In DNA, the CDR3 is TGTGCCAGCAGTCTAAGGGAGTCCTCCTACAATGAGCAGTTCTTC. It specifies CASSLRESSYNEQFF. The chain combines TRBV6-5 with TRBJ2-1; tentatively, D is TRBD2 (5 bases). V was cut by 5 bases and J by 0 bases, with 11 bases left in between. The CDR3 covers 15 residues. CDR1 MNHEY and CDR2 SVGAGI come from the germline V gene.

This clone was seen only once. The chain links TRBV7-9 to TRBJ2-7; D possibly corresponds to TRBD2 (6 bases). This CDR3 contains 14 residues. The ends were cut back, 1 base at V and 4 bases at J, with 11 bases in the middle. Germline loops: CDR1 SEHNR, CDR2 FQNEAQ (reference sequence). The CDR3 region has the DNA TGTGCCAGCAGCTTAGAGCGCGGGATGTACGAGCAGTACTTC. Translation: CASSLERGMYEQYF.

This chain connects TRBV27 to TRBJ2-3, with 10 bases that match TRBD1. The germline gives CDR1 MNHEY, CDR2 SMNVEV (reference sequence). This CDR3 spans 17 amino acids. V dropped 5 bases and J dropped 2; count of bases not matched to a gene: 10. The CDR3 DNA is TGTGCCAGCAGTCCTCGGGGGACAGGGGTTCCCACAGATACGCAGTATTTT. Protein product: CASSPRGTGVPTDTQYF.

The chain joins TRBV6-6 to TRBJ1-3, with D unclear. The CDR3 sequence is 15 residues long. Looked up from germline, CDR1 is MNHNY and CDR2 is SVGAGI (reference sequence). The V and J ends lost 4 bases and 0 bases respectively, with 10 bases between them. The CDR3 loop is CASSFIGGSGNTIYF. The CDR3, as DNA: TGTGCCAGCAGTTTTATAGGAGGCTCTGGAAACACCATATATTTT.

The chain has TRBV14 and TRBJ2-5; 11 bases line up with TRBD2. Germline V gene data show CDR1 as SGHDN and CDR2 as FVKESK. The CDR3 is 15 amino acids. V lost 5 bases, J lost 5 bases, and 7 bases stayed unmatched. Here the CDR3 DNA reads TGTGCCAGCAGCGCCACTAGCGGGAGTTGGGAGACCCAGTACTTC. Its protein product is CASSATSGSWETQYF.

The chain employs TRBV9 and TRBJ2-5; D perhaps matches TRBD2 (6 bases). Germline V gene sequence: CDR1 SGDLS, CDR2 YYNGEE. Trimming cost V 4 bases and J 5 bases, with 18 bases left between them. The CDR3 runs to 15 residues. The CDR3: CASSPRFGSGETQYF. CDR3 DNA sequence: TGTGCCAGCAGCCCAAGATTCGGGAGTGGGGAGACCCAGTACTTC.

This chain joins TRBV25-1 and TRBJ1-4; 7 bases align to TRBD1. The V gene's germline CDR1 is MGHDK and CDR2 SYGVNS. CDR3 length equals 16 residues. V shed 4 bases and J 2 bases; nucleotides not matched to a gene: 7. The CDR3 DNA is TGTGCCAGCAGTGGGATTAACAGGGGTACTAATGAAAAACTGTTTTTT. It translates to CASSGINRGTNEKLFF.

The chain joins TRBV28 to TRBJ1-4; 8 bases are a match to TRBD1. V lost 3 bases, J lost 5 bases, and 5 bases stayed unmatched. The CDR3 runs 15 residues. Germline V gene lookup returns CDR1 MDHEN and CDR2 SYDVKM. As DNA, the CDR3 is TGTGCCAGCAGTTTTGGGGACAGGTCAAATGAAAAACTGTTTTTT. Translating gives CASSFGDRSNEKLFF.

In its sample, this clone was seen once. The chain joins TRBV28 to TRBJ1-1; 8 nucleotides align to TRBD1. The CDR3 totals 13 residues. Germline V lookup: CDR1 MDHEN, CDR2 SYDVKM. The junction had 8 bases not matched to a gene; V was cut back by 9 bases and J by 5 bases. The CDR3 nucleotides read TGTGCCAGTACCGGACAGGGATGGACTGAAGCTTTCTTT. Amino acids: CASTGQGWTEAFF.

DNA of the CDR3: TGCGCCAGCAGCTTGGACGTAGGGCGACTAAACACCGGGGAGCTGTTTTTT. Its protein is CASSLDVGRLNTGELFF. The V and J genes are TRBV5-1 and TRBJ2-2; TRBD2 might be the D (5 bases). The CDR3 loop spans 17 amino acids. V dropped 0 bases and J dropped 2 bases, with 14 bases sitting between them. Germline assignment: CDR1 SGHRS and CDR2 YFSETQ.

The gene calls are TRBV27 and TRBJ2-6; 7 nucleotides match TRBD2. The CDR3 is 17 residues long. The germline CDR1 and CDR2 sequences are MNHEY and SMNVEV (reference sequence). With V trimmed by 5 bases and J by 0 bases, 7 bases remained unmatched. Here the CDR3 DNA reads TGTGCCAGCAGTCCAGGGACTAAAAGCTCTGGGGCCAACGTCCTGACTTTC. It specifies CASSPGTKSSGANVLTF.

The chain links TRBV14 to TRBJ2-5, with D tentatively TRBD2 (5 bases). The CDR3 is 15 amino acids. Per the germline V gene, CDR1 is SGHDN and CDR2 is FVKESK. V gave up 3 bases and J gave up 5 bases, with 16 bases separating them. For the CDR3, the DNA is TGTGCCAGCAGCCAGGTCCGGGGTGTCGGGGAGACCCAGTACTTC. Residues: CASSQVRGVGETQYF.

This chain uses TRBV7-3 with TRBJ2-3, with TRBD1 as a possible D gene (5 bases). Trimming pared 5 bases from V and 2 bases from J, leaving 11 bases between. The CDR3 covers 14 residues. Germline V gene data show CDR1 as SGHTA and CDR2 as FQGTGA. The chain's CDR3 is CASSQGAFTDTQYF. The CDR3 coding sequence is TGTGCCAGCAGCCAAGGGGCTTTCACAGATACGCAGTATTTT.

This clone was detected only once. The chain has TRBV28 and TRBJ2-7; 14 positions match TRBD2. Germline CDR1 MDHEN, CDR2 SYDVKM. This CDR3 contains 18 residues. V lost 5 bases and J lost 4; bases outside the gene matches: 13. CDR3 DNA sequence: TGTGCCAGCAGTCTCCAGGGGACTAGCGGGAGCGTAGGTTACGAGCAGTACTTC. This encodes CASSLQGTSGSVGYEQYF.

J is TRBJ2-1 and V is TRBV5-6; perhaps TRBD1 as D (7 bases). In germline, CDR1 is SGHDT, CDR2 YYEEEE. The CDR3 contains 13 residues. V was trimmed by 2 bases and J by 15 bases, leaving 18 bases between them. The CDR3 sequence is CASSFSTYQGGFF. The DNA for the CDR3 is TGTGCCAGCAGCTTCTCGACTTACCAGGGGGGGTTCTTC.

The chain uses TRBV28 and TRBJ1-4, with no clear D. The germline gives CDR1 MDHEN, CDR2 SYDVKM. This CDR3 spans 15 amino acids. V lost 6 bases and J lost 7, with 18 bases in between. Written as DNA, the CDR3 is TGTGCCAGCAGACCTCGGGTTGGGTCGGCTGAAAAACTGTTTTTT. Its translation: CASRPRVGSAEKLFF.

V usage is TRBV7-2 and J usage is TRBJ2-1; 8 nucleotides align to TRBD1. Trimming took 4 bases from V and 3 from J; bases not matched to a gene: 8. This CDR3 spans 16 amino acids. From germline, CDR1 is SGHTA and CDR2 FQGNSA. CDR3 DNA: TGTGCCAGCAGCTGGGCCGGGACAGGCAACTACAATGAGCAGTTCTTC. Encoded protein: CASSWAGTGNYNEQFF.

The chain uses TRBV6-5 and TRBJ2-3, with TRBD2 as a possible D gene (5 bases). CDR1 is MNHEY and CDR2 is SVGAGI in the germline V gene. V gave up 2 bases and J gave up 2 bases, with 11 bases separating them. The CDR3 runs to 15 residues. Here the CDR3 DNA reads TGTGCCAGCAGTTACCGGGATTCTACCACAGATACGCAGTATTTT. This codes for CASSYRDSTTDTQYF.

CDR3 bases: TGCGCCAGCAGTTTTTACACCGGGACTAGCGGCACAGATACGCAGTATTTT. Its translation: CASSFYTGTSGTDTQYF. The rearrangement joins TRBV5-1 to TRBJ2-3; 10 bases fit TRBD2. The ends lost 5 bases at V and 1 base at J; junction bases unmatched: 10. The CDR3 extends over 17 amino acids. In germline, CDR1 is SGHRS, CDR2 YFSETQ.

The chain combines TRBV27 with TRBJ1-5; 9 positions agree with TRBD1. Germline V CDR1 and CDR2: MNHEY, SMNVEV (reference sequence). V was clipped by 2 bases and J by 6 bases; unmatched bases: 8. This CDR3 contains 16 residues. CDR3 in DNA: TGTGCCAGCAGTTTAGTAGGGACAGGGTGGACTCAGCCCCAGCATTTT. Protein product: CASSLVGTGWTQPQHF.

This chain uses TRBV10-3 with TRBJ2-7; D gene ambiguous. The V end was cut by 3 bases, the J end by 4 bases, with 7 bases between. The CDR3 length is 12 residues. From germline, CDR1 is ENHRY and CDR2 SYGVKD. CDR3 in DNA: TGTGCCATCAGTGAAACGACATACGAGCAGTACTTC. The encoded protein is CAISETTYEQYF.

The genes are TRBV9 and TRBJ2-5, with 8 bases matching TRBD1. J lost 0 bases, V lost 0 bases, and 1 base had no gene match. This CDR3 has 15 amino acids. The germline V gene has CDR1 SGDLS and CDR2 YYNGEE. CDR3 in DNA: TGTGCCAGCAGCGTAGGACAGGGGTACCAAGAGACCCAGTACTTC. Translating it yields CASSVGQGYQETQYF.

The chain uses TRBV29-1 and TRBJ1-2; 9 nucleotides line up with TRBD1. Looked up from germline, CDR1 is SQVTM and CDR2 is ANQGSEA. The CDR3 loop spans 14 amino acids. With 7 bases clipped from V and 2 bases from J, the junction kept 8 bases outside the gene matches. DNA for the CDR3: TGCAGCGCTCCCCACAGGGGGCCGAACTATGGCTACACCTTC. It specifies CSAPHRGPNYGYTF.